This is a list of T cell receptor beta chains from one sample in a study of T-cell reconstitution after alpha-beta-depleted transplantation in children. TCRdb re-analysed the PCR reads in MiXCR, keeping a single row per CDR3 protein. Seen here are over 25,000 distinct CDR3 sequences, roughly a sixth observed once, and the top ten hold roughly 37%. The specimen was PBMCs, mostly from graft donor cells, collected 60 days after TCRalphabeta/CD19-depleted stem cell transplant. The receptors shown here come from a male patient aged 2 to 9 who had a stem cell transplant for acute lymphoblastic leukemia, so the T cells may come from the graft donor. Each CDR3 is given with its conserved first and last residue. Each record gives: J gene, clone size, D gene, V gene, CDR3 DNA, CDR3 protein. A D gene is named only where the DNA matches it firmly. A clone size is listed for some rows: how often the clone was seen (once, few, many), or a class if it is expanded.

TRBJ2-3 | few | . | TRBV24-1 | TGTGCCACCAGTGATTGGAGGGCAGGAAGCACAGATACGCAGTATTTT | CATSDWRAGSTDTQYF
TRBJ1-5 | large | . | TRBV7-9 | TGTGCCAGCACCTTACCTGGATTCGATCAGCCCCAGCATTTT | CASTLPGFDQPQHF
TRBJ2-1 | . | . | TRBV11-1 | TGTGCCAGCAGCGTCGGGGGTCTCTTTCGGGCTAGCTCCTACAATGAGCAGTTCTTC | CASSVGGLFRASSYNEQFF
TRBJ2-2 | many | . | TRBV5-6 | TGTGCCAGCAGCTTGGGTCTGACAGGGAACACCGGGGAGCTGTTTTTT | CASSLGLTGNTGELFF
TRBJ2-1 | . | . | TRBV28 | TGTGCCAGCAGCTCCTGGGTTGAGCAGTTCTTC | CASSSWVEQFF
TRBJ1-6 | . | . | TRBV24-1 | TGTGCCACCAGTGATTTGGAAGAGCGGGCACCCCTCCACTTT | CATSDLEERAPLHF
TRBJ2-7 | many | . | TRBV20-1 | TGCAGTGCTAGAGATAGAGGACAGAGGGGGGTGCAGTACTTC | CSARDRGQRGVQYF
TRBJ2-1 | . | . | TRBV5-1 | TGCGCCAGCAGGGAGGTAGGAGCTGAGCAGTTCTTC | CASREVGAEQFF
TRBJ2-3 | many | . | TRBV6-5 | TGTGCCAGCAGTTACTCGAGAGGTCGGTCGGATACGCAGTATTTT | CASSYSRGRSDTQYF
TRBJ2-1 | . | TRBD2 | TRBV5-1 | TGCGCCAGCAGCTTGTTCGAACTAGCGGGCGACAATGAGCAGTTCTTC | CASSLFELAGDNEQFF
TRBJ2-1 | . | TRBD2 | TRBV6-5 | TGTGCCAGCAGTTACCGGGAGGCGGGAGGGCCAAATGAGCAGTTCTTC | CASSYREAGGPNEQFF
TRBJ2-7 | many | . | TRBV20-1 | TGCAGTGCTAGAGGTGTTGTAACAGGGAGCTCCTACGAGCAGTACTTC | CSARGVVTGSSYEQYF
TRBJ2-1 | once | . | TRBV11-1 | TGTGCCAGCAGCTTAATCCGGGTCCCTGGCAATGAGCAGTTCTTC | CASSLIRVPGNEQFF
TRBJ2-3 | many | TRBD1 | TRBV10-3 | TGTGCCATCAGGGGACAGGGCATTGCAGATACGCAGTATTTT | CAIRGQGIADTQYF
TRBJ2-3 | . | TRBD1 | TRBV7-9 | TGTGCCAGCAGCTTACGTGAGGGGGCGCGTACAGATACGCAGTATTTT | CASSLREGARTDTQYF
TRBJ2-1 | . | . | TRBV4-3 | TGCGCCAGCAGCCAAGACCACGGCTCCTACAATGAGCAGTTCTTC | CASSQDHGSYNEQFF
TRBJ2-1 | many | . | TRBV5-1 | TGCGCCAGCAGCCCGGGTGGGGAGAATGAGCAGTTCTTC | CASSPGGENEQFF
TRBJ2-1 | few | TRBD2 | TRBV20-1 | TGCAGTCCTTGGACTAGCTCCTACAATGAGCAGTTCTTC | CSPWTSSYNEQFF
TRBJ2-3 | medium-sized | . | TRBV9 | TGTGCCAGCAGCGCCCAGATAACAGATACGCAGTATTTT | CASSAQITDTQYF
TRBJ1-1 | few | . | TRBV7-2 | TGTGCCAGCGCAGCGGACGGAGGGGCTGAAGCTTTCTTT | CASAADGGAEAFF
TRBJ2-1 | many | TRBD1 | TRBV20-1 | TGCAGTGCTGGCGGGACAGGGGAAAGAAATGAGCAGTTCTTC | CSAGGTGERNEQFF
TRBJ2-1 | few | . | TRBV7-9 | TGTGCCAGCAGCTTAGGGGCATTGGGGAATGAGCAGTTCTTC | CASSLGALGNEQFF
TRBJ1-3 | many | . | TRBV3-1 | TGTGCCAGCAGCGCGACCGAAAAGAGCTCTGGAAACACCATATATTTT | CASSATEKSSGNTIYF
TRBJ1-6 | few | . | TRBV20-1 | TGCAGTGCTAGAGAGGGAGGGAAACCCTCCTATAATTCACCCCTCCACTTT | CSAREGGKPSYNSPLHF
TRBJ2-7 | medium-sized | . | TRBV29-1 | TGCAGCGTTGAAGGGAGGGGCTCCTACGAGCAGTACTTC | CSVEGRGSYEQYF
TRBJ1-6 | few | . | TRBV7-9 | TGTGCCAGCAGCTTGGATAATTCACCCCTCCACTTT | CASSLDNSPLHF
TRBJ2-7 | few | TRBD2 | TRBV29-1 | TGCAGCGTTCCCAAGCGGGAGGGCTCCTACGAGCAGTACTTC | CSVPKREGSYEQYF
TRBJ2-1 | few | TRBD2 | TRBV12-3/TRBV12-4 | TGTGCCAGCAGTTTCGGAGCGGGGGGGACCGCGACTTACAATGAGCAGTTCTTC | CASSFGAGGTATYNEQFF
TRBJ1-6 | many | . | TRBV12-3/TRBV12-4 | TGTGCCAGCAGTTTCGGCGGTAGCTCCTATAATTCACCCCTCCACTTT | CASSFGGSSYNSPLHF
TRBJ2-2 | many | . | TRBV5-4 | TGTGCCAGCAGCTTGGTTCCTAGCGATTACACCGGGGAGCTGTTTTTT | CASSLVPSDYTGELFF
TRBJ2-1 | . | TRBD2 | TRBV30 | TGTGCCTGGAGTGTACTAGTTAGCGGGAGGGCCTCCTCCAATGAGCAGTTCTTC | CAWSVLVSGRASSNEQFF
TRBJ1-6 | . | . | TRBV5-5 | TGTGCCAGCAGCTTGGCCCTCGATACAAGCTCCTATAATTCACCCCTCCACTTT | CASSLALDTSSYNSPLHF
TRBJ2-1 | many | TRBD2 | TRBV7-2 | TGTGCCAGCAGCTCGACTAGCGGGCTAAATGAGCAGTTCTTC | CASSSTSGLNEQFF
TRBJ2-1 | . | . | TRBV7-9 | TGTGCCAGCAGCATCCCTGATAGGACGGGCAATGAGCAGTTCTTC | CASSIPDRTGNEQFF
TRBJ1-3 | few | . | TRBV28 | TGTGCCAGCAGTCCGCCCAGTGGAAACACCATATATTTT | CASSPPSGNTIYF
TRBJ2-1 | many | . | TRBV29-1 | TGCAGCGCCCAACCTGGAGGGAATGAGCAGTTCTTC | CSAQPGGNEQFF
TRBJ1-5 | . | . | TRBV5-5 | TGTGCCAGCCAGGACAGTTTAAATCAGCCCCAGCATTTT | CASQDSLNQPQHF
TRBJ2-5 | many | . | TRBV5-5 | TGTGCCAGCAGCAGCAACAGTCGAGGGGCCCAAGAGACCCAGTACTTC | CASSSNSRGAQETQYF
TRBJ2-2 | many | . | TRBV7-8 | TGTGCCAGCAGCCCATCTTTAGGATACACCGGGGAGCTGTTTTTT | CASSPSLGYTGELFF
TRBJ2-3 | many | . | TRBV29-1 | TGCAGCGCCACCAATCCACGGGGTCCCCGTAGCACAGATACGCAGTATTTT | CSATNPRGPRSTDTQYF
TRBJ1-5 | . | TRBD1 | TRBV10-2 | TGCGCCAGCAGGCAGGGGGCCGGAAATCAGCCCCAGCATTTT | CASRQGAGNQPQHF
TRBJ2-7 | few | . | TRBV27 | TGTGCCAGCAGTTCCTTTCCCGGACAAGGTAGTTACGAGCAGTACTTC | CASSSFPGQGSYEQYF
TRBJ1-2 | many | . | TRBV7-9 | TGTGCCAGCAGCCAACCGGGGGCTTATGGCTACACCTTC | CASSQPGAYGYTF
TRBJ1-1 | many | . | TRBV29-1 | TGCAGCGCCGAGGGAGAAGTGAACACTGAAGCTTTCTTT | CSAEGEVNTEAFF
TRBJ1-1 | many | TRBD1 | TRBV4-2 | TGTGCCAGCAGCTTGATGGACAGGGGGAACACTGAAGCTTTCTTT | CASSLMDRGNTEAFF
TRBJ2-6 | few | . | TRBV7-2 | TGTGCCAGCAGCCGAGCCCATTCTGGGGCCAACGTCCTGACTTTC | CASSRAHSGANVLTF
TRBJ2-7 | many | . | TRBV2 | TGTGCCAGCAGTGAAGGCACAGTGGTTCCTTACGAGCAGTACTTC | CASSEGTVVPYEQYF